This T cell receptor (beta chain) is from a study of blood T cell repertoires in COVID-19. The overall study: Specimens from acute and convalescent COVID-19 originated in the United States, Italy and Spain.

Clinical history reported by participants formed the basis on which cohorts were assigned. Cohort 3 donors were reported recovered after two negative PCRs, clearance, or symptom resolution. TCRdb's copy holds only in-frame clones and misses some; the assay was immunoSEQ multiplex PCR. In the table there are around 300,000 clones, approximately 89% of which are singletons. V was clipped by 1 base and J by 4 bases, with 7 bases between them. CDR1 SGHVS and CDR2 FQNEAQ come from the germline V gene. This CDR3 has 13 amino acids. Source material: PBMCs or T cells enriched from blood (not recorded which). V usage is TRBV7-8 and J usage is TRBJ1-1; D call uncertain. The TCR sequence derives from a young man who had recovered from COVID-19. The CDR3 here is CASSLETLTEAFF. CDR3 coding DNA: TGTGCCAGCAGCTTAGAGACACTCACTGAAGCTTTCTTT.